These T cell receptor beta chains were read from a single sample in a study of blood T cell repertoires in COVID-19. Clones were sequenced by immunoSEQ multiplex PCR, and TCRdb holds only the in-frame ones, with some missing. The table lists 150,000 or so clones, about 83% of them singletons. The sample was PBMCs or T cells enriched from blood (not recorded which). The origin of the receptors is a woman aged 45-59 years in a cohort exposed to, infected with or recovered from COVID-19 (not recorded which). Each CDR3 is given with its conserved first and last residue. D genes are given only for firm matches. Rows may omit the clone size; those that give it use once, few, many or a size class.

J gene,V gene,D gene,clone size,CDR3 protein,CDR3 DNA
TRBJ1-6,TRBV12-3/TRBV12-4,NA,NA,CASTQSTNSPLHF,TGTGCCAGCACCCAAAGCACGAATTCACCCCTCCACTTT
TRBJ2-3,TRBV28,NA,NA,CASSWGQAPSTDTQYF,TGTGCCAGCAGTTGGGGGCAAGCACCTAGCACAGATACGCAGTATTTT
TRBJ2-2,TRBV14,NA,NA,CASSKGGTGELFF,TGTGCCAGCAGTAAAGGGGGTACCGGGGAGCTGTTTTTT
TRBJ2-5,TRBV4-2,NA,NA,CASSQEGSSQTRHETQYF,TGTGCCAGCAGCCAAGAAGGTAGTAGCCAGACTAGGCACGAGACCCAGTACTTC
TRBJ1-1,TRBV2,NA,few,CASLRGIGYTEAFF,TGTGCCAGCTTGAGAGGAATTGGTTACACTGAAGCTTTCTTT
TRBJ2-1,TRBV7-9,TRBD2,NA,CASSPRGLAGGNEQFF,TGTGCCAGCAGCCCACGCGGACTAGCGGGAGGCAATGAGCAGTTCTTC
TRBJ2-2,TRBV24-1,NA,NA,CATSDLRAGRSAGELFF,TGTGCCACCAGTGATTTGCGTGCGGGACGCTCGGCCGGGGAGCTGTTTTTT
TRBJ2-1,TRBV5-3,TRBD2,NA,CARSQRETERYNEQFF,TGTGCCAGAAGCCAGCGGGAGACGGAACGGTACAATGAGCAGTTCTTC
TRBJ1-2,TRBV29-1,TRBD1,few,CSASDRALNYGYTF,TGCAGCGCCAGTGACAGGGCGCTTAACTATGGCTACACCTTC
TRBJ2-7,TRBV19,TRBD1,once,CASSMTGLQYEQYF,TGTGCCAGTAGTATGACAGGGTTGCAATACGAGCAGTACTTC
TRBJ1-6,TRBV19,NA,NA,CASSMQGFGSPLHF,TGTGCCAGTAGTATGCAGGGGTTTGGTTCACCCCTCCACTTT
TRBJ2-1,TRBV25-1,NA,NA,CASPPFSGDNEQFF,TGTGCCAGCCCCCCATTTTCGGGAGACAATGAGCAGTTCTTC
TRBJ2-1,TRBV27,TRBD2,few,CASSHDLAGGNNEQFF,TGTGCCAGCAGTCATGATTTAGCGGGGGGGAACAATGAGCAGTTCTTC
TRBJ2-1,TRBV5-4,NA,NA,CASSLESGAYNEQFF,TGTGCCAGCAGCTTGGAGAGTGGGGCATACAATGAGCAGTTCTTC
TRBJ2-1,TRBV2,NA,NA,CASSEVGGTGPYNEQFF,TGTGCCAGCAGTGAAGTAGGCGGGACTGGCCCCTACAATGAGCAGTTCTTC
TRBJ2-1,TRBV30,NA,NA,CAWRGKRPGSYNEQFF,TGTGCCTGGAGGGGAAAGCGGCCCGGGTCCTACAATGAGCAGTTCTTC
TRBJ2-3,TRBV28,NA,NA,CASRPPNWYATDTQYF,TGTGCCAGCAGGCCTCCGAATTGGTATGCGACAGATACGCAGTATTTT
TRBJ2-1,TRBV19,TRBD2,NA,CASSILAGDDEQFF,TGTGCCAGTAGTATATTAGCGGGAGACGATGAGCAGTTCTTC
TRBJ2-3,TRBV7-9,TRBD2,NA,CASSSGLAGSDTQYF,TGTGCCAGCAGCTCCGGACTAGCGGGCTCAGATACGCAGTATTTT
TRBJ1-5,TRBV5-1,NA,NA,CASSLGQFWGEPQHF,TGCGCCAGCAGCTTGGGACAGTTTTGGGGGGAGCCCCAGCATTTT
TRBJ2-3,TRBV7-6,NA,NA,CASSLVAGLGTDTQYF,TGTGCCAGCAGCTTAGTGGCGGGACTGGGGACAGATACGCAGTATTTT
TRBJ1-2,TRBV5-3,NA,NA,CARSARGGYTF,TGTGCCAGAAGCGCAAGGGGGGGCTACACCTTC
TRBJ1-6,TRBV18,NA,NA,CASSPEENSPLHF,TGTGCCAGCTCACCTGAGGAAAATTCACCCCTCCACTTT
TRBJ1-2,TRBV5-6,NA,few,CASSFTGPTSGYTF,TGTGCCAGCAGCTTCACAGGGCCGACGAGTGGCTACACCTTC
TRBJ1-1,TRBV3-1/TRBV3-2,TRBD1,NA,CASSPVPGQGLRTEAFF,TGTGCCAGCAGCCCGGTCCCGGGACAGGGATTGAGGACTGAAGCTTTCTTT
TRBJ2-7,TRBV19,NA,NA,CASSIEAGTYEQYF,TGTGCCAGTAGTATAGAGGCGGGGACCTACGAGCAGTACTTC
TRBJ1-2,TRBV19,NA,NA,CASSTGIFKGGAQNYGYTF,TGTGCCAGTAGTACCGGCATCTTTAAAGGGGGGGCGCAAAACTATGGCTACACCTTC
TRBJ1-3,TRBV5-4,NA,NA,CASSPVTGNTIYF,TGTGCCAGCAGCCCAGTAACTGGAAACACCATATATTTT
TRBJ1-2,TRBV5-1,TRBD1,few,CASSTSGQGSNYGYTF,TGCGCCAGCAGCACCTCGGGACAGGGTTCGAACTATGGCTACACCTTC
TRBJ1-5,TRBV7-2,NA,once,CASSTRQGSQPQHF,TGTGCCAGCAGCACCCGGCAGGGGAGTCAGCCCCAGCATTTT
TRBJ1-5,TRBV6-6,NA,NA,CASNTGVQPQHF,TGTGCCAGCAACACCGGGGTTCAGCCCCAGCATTTT
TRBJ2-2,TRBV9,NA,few,CASSVMRGGIGPGELFF,TGTGCCAGCAGCGTAATGCGGGGCGGGATTGGTCCCGGGGAGCTGTTTTTT
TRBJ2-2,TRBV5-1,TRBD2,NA,CASSLTSGRTGELFF,TGCGCCAGCAGCTTAACTAGCGGGAGGACCGGGGAGCTGTTTTTT
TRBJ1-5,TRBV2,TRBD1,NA,CASSPGQGGTQPQHF,TGTGCCAGCAGTCCGGGACAGGGGGGGACTCAGCCCCAGCATTTT
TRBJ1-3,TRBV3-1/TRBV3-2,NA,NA,CASSQGRSGNTIYF,TGTGCCAGCAGCCAAGGCCGGTCTGGAAACACCATATATTTT
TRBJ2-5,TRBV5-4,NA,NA,CASSPSSGRAQTQYF,TGTGCCAGCAGCCCCTCGTCTGGCAGGGCCCAGACCCAGTACTTC
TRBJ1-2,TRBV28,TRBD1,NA,CASRPGTAYGYTF,TGTGCCAGCAGACCCGGGACAGCCTATGGCTACACCTTC
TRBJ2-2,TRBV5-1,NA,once,CASSLGVSRPDTGELFF,TGCGCCAGCAGCTTGGGAGTTAGCCGTCCTGACACCGGGGAGCTGTTTTTT
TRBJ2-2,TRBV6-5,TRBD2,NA,CASSYTSVGTGELFF,TGTGCCAGCAGTTATACTAGCGTTGGCACCGGGGAGCTGTTTTTT
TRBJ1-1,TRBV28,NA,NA,CASTELRGTEAFF,TGTGCCAGCACCGAACTCCGGGGTACTGAAGCTTTCTTT
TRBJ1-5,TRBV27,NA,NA,CASSFFRGDQPQHF,TGTGCCAGCAGTTTCTTTAGGGGCGATCAGCCCCAGCATTTT
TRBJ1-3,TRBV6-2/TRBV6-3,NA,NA,CASSQDWSGNTIYF,TGTGCCAGCAGCCAAGACTGGTCTGGAAACACCATATATTTT
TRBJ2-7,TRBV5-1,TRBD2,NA,CASSLLAGGWNEQYF,TGCGCCAGCAGCCTTCTAGCGGGAGGATGGAACGAGCAGTACTTC
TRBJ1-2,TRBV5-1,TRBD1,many,CASKSTGTDNGYTF,TGCGCCAGCAAATCTACCGGGACAGATAATGGCTACACCTTC
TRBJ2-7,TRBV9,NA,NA,CASSYREGTGVYEQYF,TGTGCCAGCAGCTACCGAGAGGGGACGGGAGTCTACGAGCAGTACTTC
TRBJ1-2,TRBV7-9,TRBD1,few,CASSLGQGADGYTF,TGTGCCAGCAGCTTGGGACAGGGGGCGGATGGCTACACCTTC
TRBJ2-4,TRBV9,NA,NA,CASSPGLAKNIQYF,TGTGCCAGCAGCCCGGGACTAGCCAAAAACATTCAGTACTTC
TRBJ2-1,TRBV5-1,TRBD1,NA,CASSFRDRAVNEQFF,TGCGCCAGCAGCTTCCGGGACAGGGCAGTAAATGAGCAGTTCTTC
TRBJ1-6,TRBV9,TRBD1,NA,CASSPLRGEDSPLHF,TGTGCCAGCAGCCCTCTCAGGGGGGAAGATTCACCCCTCCACTTT
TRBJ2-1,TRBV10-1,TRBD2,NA,CASSSSGGNNEQFF,TGCGCCAGCAGTTCTAGCGGGGGTAACAATGAGCAGTTCTTC
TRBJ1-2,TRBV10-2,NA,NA,CASSVRVSDNGYTF,TGCGCCAGCAGTGTTCGTGTATCGGACAACGGCTACACCTTC
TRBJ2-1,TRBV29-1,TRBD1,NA,CSLGTGEQFF,TGCAGCCTAGGGACAGGAGAGCAGTTCTTC